Below, 28 T cell receptor beta chains from the same sample are listed, as sequenced in a study of blood T cell repertoires in COVID-19 (dated by TCRdb to 2018 to 2021). The protocol used for the library was the immunoSEQ multiplex PCR assay. TCRdb's version of the immuneACCESS table is confined to in-frame rearrangements and falls short of the full clone set. An unresolved V gene accounts for under half of the shortfall where checked; the remainder is of unknown origin. The sample profile shows 45,000 to 70,000 clones; roughly nine tenths of them were found once. Clones ranked in the top ten supply approximately 20% of the sample. The sample comprised peripheral blood. Receptors originate from an elderly woman with COVID-19, enrolled during active disease.

The chain employs TRBV10-3 and TRBJ1-4; D unclear. The CDR3 sequence is 13 residues long. With 6 bases removed from V and 4 bases from J, the gap between germline ends came to 9 bases. The V gene's germline CDR1 is ENHRY and CDR2 SYGVKD. The CDR3 DNA sequence: TGTGCCATCAGCGACGGAGATAATGAAAAACTGTTTTTT. This gives the protein CAISDGDNEKLFF.

The chain uses TRBV27 and TRBJ1-2, with a weak D call TRBD1 (6 bases). The ends were cut back, 2 bases at V and 8 bases at J, with 15 bases in the middle. CDR3 length: 14 amino acids. Per germline, CDR1 MNHEY and CDR2 SMNVEV (reference sequence). CDR3 amino acids: CASSLLGGRAGYTF. The CDR3 DNA follows: TGTGCCAGCAGTTTACTCGGGGGGCGGGCCGGCTACACCTTC.

A single count supports this clone. CDR3 nucleotide sequence: TGTGCCAGCAGGGGATGGGGGGAAGGGAAGCCCCAGCATTTT. Protein: CASRGWGEGKPQHF. The rearrangement links TRBV6-5 to TRBJ1-5, with D maybe TRBD1 (5 bases). The V and J ends lost 6 bases and 8 bases respectively, with 17 bases between them. The CDR3 consists of 14 residues. Germline V gene lookup returns CDR1 MNHEY and CDR2 SVGAGI.

The CDR3 DNA reads TGTGCCAGCAGTCCGAGCGGGGTAGGGACCGGGGAGCTGTTTTTT. This translates into CASSPSGVGTGELFF. The rearrangement joins TRBV9 to TRBJ2-2; 7 bases map to TRBD2. Germline V lookup: CDR1 SGDLS, CDR2 YYNGEE. Unmatched junction bases numbered 9, after V lost 5 bases and J lost 5 bases. This CDR3 is 15 amino acids long. The full variable domain, completed using reference TRBV9 and TRBJ2-2, is DSGVTQTPKHLITATGQRVTLRCSPRSGDLSVYWYQQSLDQGLQFLIQYYNGEERAKGNILERFSAQQFPDLHSELNLSSLELGDSALYFCASSPSGVGTGELFFGEGSRLTVL.

V and J are TRBV30 and TRBJ2-5; D perhaps matches TRBD1 (7 bases). This CDR3 contains 13 residues. CDR1 GTSNPN and CDR2 SVGIG come from the germline V gene (reference sequence). Trimming cost V 5 bases and J 2 bases, with 12 bases left between them. The CDR3 sequence: CAWAGQLQETQYF. The CDR3 DNA reads as TGTGCCTGGGCGGGACAGCTACAAGAGACCCAGTACTTC.

This sequence joins TRBV5-4 and TRBJ2-7, with a tentative D call TRBD1 (5 bases). V was cut by 2 bases and J by 4 bases, with 10 bases left in between. Germline assignment: CDR1 SGHNT and CDR2 YYREEE (reference sequence). CDR3 size: 13 residues. DNA of the CDR3: TGTGCCAGCAGCTTCGGACATCCGTACGAGCAGTACTTC. Translated, it gives CASSFGHPYEQYF.

The genes are TRBV5-4 and TRBJ2-1; 7 bases are a match to TRBD2. This CDR3 is 14 amino acids long. Germline assignment: CDR1 SGHNT and CDR2 YYREEE (reference sequence). The V and J ends lost 4 bases and 8 bases, in that order; junction bases with no gene match: 9. The CDR3 nucleotides are TGTGCCAGCAGCCCCGGACTAGTTTTCGATGAGCAGTTCTTC. Translation: CASSPGLVFDEQFF.

This clone was recorded once. The genes are TRBV18 and TRBJ1-5, with D uncertain. The germline CDR1 and CDR2 sequences are KGHSH and LQKENI. V lost 6 bases, J lost 5 bases, and 11 bases lay in between. The CDR3 is made up of 13 amino acids. This CDR3 reads CASSRELDQPQHF. Here the CDR3 DNA reads TGTGCCAGCTCCCGGGAGTTAGATCAGCCCCAGCATTTT.

The J gene is TRBJ1-2, the V gene TRBV18; 12 bases fit TRBD1. The germline CDR1 and CDR2 sequences are KGHSH and LQKENI. V was pared by 1 base and J by 2 bases, with 5 bases of the junction left unmatched. The CDR3 sequence is 17 residues long. CDR3 amino acids: CASSPLPGQGANYGYTF. CDR3 nucleotides: TGTGCCAGCTCACCACTACCGGGACAGGGGGCGAACTATGGCTACACCTTC.

The V gene is TRBV19, the J gene TRBJ2-2, with a weak D call TRBD2 (6 bases). The CDR3 has 15 residues. CDR1 is LNHDA and CDR2 is SQIVND in the germline V gene (reference sequence). Trimming took 7 bases from V and 3 from J, leaving 15 bases between them. CDR3 protein: CASKPEGRYTGELFF. CDR3 sequence (DNA): TGTGCCAGTAAACCGGAGGGAAGATACACCGGGGAGCTGTTTTTT.

This chain joins TRBV11-2 and TRBJ1-2; 7 nucleotides align to TRBD1. With V trimmed by 5 bases and J by 6 bases, 12 bases remained unmatched. There are 15 residues in the CDR3. CDR1 is SGHAT, CDR2 FQNNGV, per germline. CDR3 DNA: TGTGCCAGCAGCAGATCCCGGACAGGAGGGGATGGCTACACCTTC. Amino acid sequence: CASSRSRTGGDGYTF.

V and J are TRBV11-3 and TRBJ2-3, with D tentatively TRBD2 (5 bases). Germline V gene lookup returns CDR1 SGHNT and CDR2 YENEEA. This CDR3 comprises 15 residues. V gave up 3 bases and J gave up 0 bases, with 10 bases separating them. CDR3 in amino acids: CASSFGGSSTDTQYF. Written as DNA, the CDR3 is TGTGCCAGCAGCTTCGGAGGTTCTAGCACAGATACGCAGTATTTT.

The genes are TRBV12-5 and TRBJ1-1; TRBD1 aligns across 8 bases. The CDR3 covers 19 residues. V was clipped by 0 bases and J by 3 bases; unmatched bases: 15. The germline CDR1 and CDR2 sequences are LGHNT and FRNRAP. DNA for the CDR3: TGTGCTAGTGGTTTGGTAGTGGGGGACAGGTGGCTCAGGGACACTGAAGCTTTCTTT. Its translation is CASGLVVGDRWLRDTEAFF.

The rearrangement links TRBV30 to TRBJ1-4, with 7 bases that match TRBD1. In germline, CDR1 is GTSNPN, CDR2 SVGIG (reference sequence). The length of the CDR3 is 15 residues. V was pared by 2 bases and J by 3 bases, with 6 bases of the junction left unmatched. The CDR3 coding sequence is TGTGCCTGGAGTCCAAGGACAGGATCTAATGAAAAACTGTTTTTT. Its translation is CAWSPRTGSNEKLFF.

The J gene is TRBJ2-1, the V gene TRBV3-1 (or the pseudogene TRBV3-2); 7 positions match TRBD1. The V gene's germline CDR1 is LGHDT and CDR2 YNNKEL (reference sequence). The CDR3 contains 14 residues. Germline trimming cut 4 bases from V and 6 bases from J; bases unmatched to any gene: 6. The CDR3 bases are TGTGCCAGCAGCCGATTAGGGGGCTCCAATGAGCAGTTCTTC. Protein sequence: CASSRLGGSNEQFF.

The genes are TRBV24-1 and TRBJ2-1; 12 bases match TRBD1. The germline V gene encodes CDR1 KGHDR and CDR2 SFDVKD. V was pared by 2 bases and J by 6 bases, with 4 bases of the junction left unmatched. CDR3 size: 16 residues. The CDR3 DNA sequence: TGTGCCACCAGTGATTCGGGACAGGGGGCAGGCAATGAGCAGTTCTTC. This sequence encodes CATSDSGQGAGNEQFF.

The rearrangement links TRBV7-2 to TRBJ1-2; 7 positions match TRBD1. Trimming took 4 bases from V and 2 from J; bases not matched to a gene: 7. CDR1 is SGHTA and CDR2 is FQGNSA in the germline V gene. The CDR3 extends over 15 amino acids. The CDR3 is CASSSSGGGNYGYTF. DNA for the CDR3: TGTGCCAGCAGCTCCAGTGGAGGGGGCAACTATGGCTACACCTTC.

CDR3 coding DNA: TGTGCCAGCAGCATTCAGGGGTTCCGAGAGACCCAGTACTTC. Protein: CASSIQGFRETQYF. The genes are TRBV7-2 and TRBJ2-5, with a weak D call TRBD1 (6 bases). This CDR3 is 14 amino acids long. Germline V gives CDR1 SGHTA, CDR2 FQGNSA. V lost 5 bases and J 4 bases, leaving 14 bases between the germline ends. The whole variable domain, filled in from reference TRBV7-2 and TRBJ2-5, reads GAGVSQSPSNKVTEKGKDVELRCDPISGHTALYWYRQSLGQGLEFLIYFQGNSAPDKSGLPSDRFSAERTGGSVSTLTIQRTQQEDSAVYLCASSIQGFRETQYFGPGTRLLVL.

This chain links TRBV27 with TRBJ1-2; 7 nucleotides agree with TRBD1. V was pared by 6 bases and J by 4 bases, with 8 bases of the junction left unmatched. This CDR3 is built from 14 residues. Germline V gene lookup returns CDR1 MNHEY and CDR2 SMNVEV (reference sequence). DNA of the CDR3: TGTGCCAGCAGACAGACAGGGTTGGGCTATGGCTACACCTTC. It specifies CASRQTGLGYGYTF.

V is TRBV5-6 and J is TRBJ1-3; a possible D gene is TRBD1 (5 bases). Per germline, CDR1 SGHDT and CDR2 YYEEEE. Trimming took 4 bases from V and 0 from J, leaving 11 bases between them. This CDR3 is 15 amino acids long. DNA of the CDR3: TGTGCCAGCAGCGCCTGGGGCAGCTCTGGAAACACCATATATTTT. It encodes CASSAWGSSGNTIYF. Combining the CDR3 with reference TRBV5-6 and TRBJ1-3 gives the whole variable domain DAGVTQSPTHLIKTRGQQVTLRCSPKSGHDTVSWYQQALGQGPQFIFQYYEEEERQRGNFPDRFSGHQFPNYSSELNVNALLLGDSALYLCASSAWGSSGNTIYFGEGSWLTVV.

This chain links TRBV3-1 (or the pseudogene TRBV3-2) with TRBJ1-2; unclear D gene. Trimming cost V 2 bases and J 3 bases, with 22 bases left between them. The V gene's germline CDR1 is LGHDT and CDR2 YNNKEL (reference sequence). The CDR3 consists of 18 residues. CDR3 region: CASSQQPLPADDDYGYTF. The CDR3 nucleotides read TGTGCCAGCAGCCAACAACCCCTCCCCGCGGATGACGACTATGGCTACACCTTC.

This clone has more than one count but fewer than ten. V gene TRBV6-2 or TRBV6-3 combines with J gene TRBJ2-7, with TRBD1 identical over 9 bases. CDR1 MNHEY and CDR2 SVGEGT come from the germline V gene. The CDR3 loop spans 13 amino acids. V shed 5 bases and J 5 bases; nucleotides not matched to a gene: 4. CDR3: CASSQTGGNEQYF. CDR3 DNA sequence: TGTGCCAGCAGTCAGACAGGGGGGAACGAGCAGTACTTC.

V and J are TRBV18 and TRBJ2-1; a possible D gene is TRBD2 (5 bases). There are 14 residues in the CDR3. The germline gives CDR1 KGHSH, CDR2 LQKENI. The V and J ends lost 7 bases and 7 bases respectively, with 17 bases between them. The CDR3 coding sequence is TGTGCCAGCTTCAATGCTAGCACAGAAAATGAGCAGTTCTTC. Translation: CASFNASTENEQFF.

The rearrangement uses TRBV5-4 and TRBJ1-6; no clear D gene. The CDR3 contains 15 residues. Germline-derived CDR1 and CDR2 are SGHNT and YYREEE (reference sequence). V dropped 0 bases and J dropped 10 bases, with 14 bases sitting between them. CDR3 nucleotides: TGTGCCAGCAGCTTGGAGGAAGGGAGAAACTCACCCCTCCACTTT. Translation gives CASSLEEGRNSPLHF.

This chain connects TRBV3-1 (or the pseudogene TRBV3-2) to TRBJ2-3, with 9 bases matching TRBD2. Germline assignment: CDR1 LGHDT and CDR2 YNNKEL (reference sequence). V lost 1 base and J lost 6; bases outside the gene matches: 14. The CDR3 is 18 amino acids. The CDR3 spells CASSQGIAGALNRDTQYF. The DNA of the CDR3 is TGTGCCAGCAGCCAAGGTATAGCGGGGGCCCTCAATAGGGATACGCAGTATTTT.

The rearrangement uses TRBV7-2 and TRBJ2-1, with 7 bases aligning to TRBD1. This CDR3 region has 16 residues. The germline gives CDR1 SGHTA, CDR2 FQGNSA. Trimming cost V 2 bases and J 6 bases; bases outside gene matches: 10. CDR3 DNA: TGTGCCAGCAGCTTAATCGGAACAGGGGTCCTCAATGAGCAGTTCTTC. It is translated as CASSLIGTGVLNEQFF.

J is TRBJ2-5 and V is TRBV3-1 (or the pseudogene TRBV3-2); D possibly corresponds to TRBD1 (7 bases). The CDR3 loop spans 14 amino acids. V was cut by 1 base and J by 4 bases, with 10 bases left in between. In germline, CDR1 is LGHDT, CDR2 YNNKEL (reference sequence). Here the CDR3 DNA reads TGTGCCAGCAGCCAAGCAGGGGGGCTAGAGACCCAGTACTTC. Its translation is CASSQAGGLETQYF.

This clone was found once. The J gene is TRBJ1-1, the V gene TRBV7-3; D is undetermined. CDR1 and CDR2 from the germline V gene are SGHTA and FQGTGA. CDR3 length: 13 residues. Deletions cut 4 bases from V and 0 bases from J, with 6 bases between. The CDR3 nucleotides are TGTGCCAGCAGCTCTTCGTTGAACACTGAAGCTTTCTTT. Translation gives CASSSSLNTEAFF. Looking up the rest from reference TRBV7-3 and TRBJ1-1 gives the full variable domain: GAGVSQTPSNKVTEKGKYVELRCDPISGHTALYWYRQSLGQGPEFLIYFQGTGAADDSGLPNDRFFAVRPEGSVSTLKIQRTERGDSAVYLCASSSSLNTEAFFGQGTRLTVV.